A selection of T cell receptor beta chains follows, all from one sample in a study of vaccination effects on CD4 cells after COVID-19. Sequencing used immunoSEQ multiplex PCR; TCRdb keeps in-frame clones, though not all of them. This sample yields more than 12,000 clones, of which over 60% are seen a single time; 9.9% belongs to the top ten. Which antigens these TCRs recognize remains unknown. Sample: CD4+ T cells from PBMCs cultured with SARS-CoV-2 spike peptides, taken after COVID-19 vaccination. The receptors here all came from a human donor who received a COVID-19 vaccine. Each CDR3 is given with its conserved first and last residue. The D gene is left open where the match is weak. The size entry is marked missing in some rows and otherwise reads once, few, many or a size class.

d_call: TRBD1; clone_size: -; v_call: TRBV5-1; j_call: TRBJ1-1; cdr3_aa: CASSLVRGDEAFF; cdr3_nt: TGCGCCAGCAGCTTGGTCAGGGGGGATGAAGCTTTCTTT
d_call: -; clone_size: -; v_call: TRBV7-2; j_call: TRBJ1-3; cdr3_aa: CASSLASGFSGNTIYF; cdr3_nt: TGTGCCAGCAGCTTAGCGTCCGGCTTCTCTGGAAACACCATATATTTT
d_call: -; clone_size: -; v_call: TRBV5-6; j_call: TRBJ2-7; cdr3_aa: CASSLSGRLSYEQYF; cdr3_nt: TGTGCCAGCAGCTTGTCGGGACGGCTCTCCTACGAGCAGTACTTC
d_call: -; clone_size: -; v_call: TRBV5-1; j_call: TRBJ1-6; cdr3_aa: CASSLEGGDSPLHF; cdr3_nt: TGCGCCAGCAGCTTGGAAGGAGGGGATTCACCCCTCCACTTT
d_call: -; clone_size: medium-sized; v_call: TRBV18; j_call: TRBJ1-1; cdr3_aa: CASSPNPRGLTLKAFF; cdr3_nt: TGTGCCAGCTCACCGAACCCCCGGGGGCTGACCCTGAAAGCTTTCTTT
d_call: -; clone_size: -; v_call: TRBV15; j_call: TRBJ1-5; cdr3_aa: CATSRGGRSIINQPQHF; cdr3_nt: TGTGCCACCAGCAGAGGAGGACGGTCGATCATAAATCAGCCCCAGCATTTT
d_call: -; clone_size: -; v_call: TRBV28; j_call: TRBJ1-1; cdr3_aa: CASSPLLDLEGGEYTEAFF; cdr3_nt: TGTGCCAGCAGCCCCTTACTAGATTTGGAGGGGGGGGAGTACACTGAAGCTTTCTTT
d_call: TRBD1; clone_size: -; v_call: TRBV3-1/TRBV3-2; j_call: TRBJ1-2; cdr3_aa: CASSQELSIRGNPYGYTF; cdr3_nt: TGTGCCAGCAGCCAAGAACTGTCTATCAGGGGGAATCCTTATGGCTACACCTTC
d_call: TRBD1; clone_size: few; v_call: TRBV19; j_call: TRBJ1-5; cdr3_aa: CASSLGQLGPQHF; cdr3_nt: TGTGCCAGTAGCCTGGGACAGTTGGGGCCCCAGCATTTT
d_call: -; clone_size: -; v_call: TRBV7-6; j_call: TRBJ2-5; cdr3_aa: CASSLLAGETQYF; cdr3_nt: TGTGCCAGCAGCCTACTGGCAGGCGAGACCCAGTACTTC